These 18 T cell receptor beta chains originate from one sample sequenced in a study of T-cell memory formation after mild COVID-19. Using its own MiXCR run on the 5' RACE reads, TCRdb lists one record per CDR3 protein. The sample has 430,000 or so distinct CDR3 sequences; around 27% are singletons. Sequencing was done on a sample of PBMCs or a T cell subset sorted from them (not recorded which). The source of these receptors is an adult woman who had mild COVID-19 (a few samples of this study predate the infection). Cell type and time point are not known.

The CDR3 bases are TGCAGTGCTAAGACAGGGCTGCAAGAGACCCAGTACTTC. It translates to CSAKTGLQETQYF. The genes are TRBV20-1 and TRBJ2-5; 7 bases are shared with TRBD1. CDR3 length: 13 amino acids. Germline V gene sequence: CDR1 DFQATT, CDR2 SNEGSKA (reference sequence). With 4 bases clipped from V and 2 bases from J, the junction kept 4 bases outside the gene matches.

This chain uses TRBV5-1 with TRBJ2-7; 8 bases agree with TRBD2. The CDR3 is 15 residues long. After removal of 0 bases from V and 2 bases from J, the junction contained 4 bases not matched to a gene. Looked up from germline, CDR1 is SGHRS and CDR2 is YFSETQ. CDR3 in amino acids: CASSLGGGTTYEQYF. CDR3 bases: TGCGCCAGCAGCTTGGGCGGGGGGACCACCTACGAGCAGTACTTC.

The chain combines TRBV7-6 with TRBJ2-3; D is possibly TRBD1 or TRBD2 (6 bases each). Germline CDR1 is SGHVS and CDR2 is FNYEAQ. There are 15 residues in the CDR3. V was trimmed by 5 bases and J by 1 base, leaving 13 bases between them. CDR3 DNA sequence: TGTGCCAGCAGCAATGAGGGGGAGGGCACAGATACGCAGTATTTT. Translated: CASSNEGEGTDTQYF.

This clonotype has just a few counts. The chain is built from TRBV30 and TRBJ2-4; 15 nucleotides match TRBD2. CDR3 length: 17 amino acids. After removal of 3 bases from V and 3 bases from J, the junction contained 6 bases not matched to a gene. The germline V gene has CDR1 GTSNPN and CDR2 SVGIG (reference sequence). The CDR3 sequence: CAWRGLAGGPGKNIQYF. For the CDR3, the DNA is TGTGCCTGGAGAGGACTAGCGGGGGGGCCCGGCAAAAACATTCAGTACTTC.

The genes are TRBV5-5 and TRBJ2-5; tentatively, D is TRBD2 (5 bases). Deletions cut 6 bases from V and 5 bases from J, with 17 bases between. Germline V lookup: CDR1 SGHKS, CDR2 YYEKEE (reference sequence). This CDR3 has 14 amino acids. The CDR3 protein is CASTSPEGPETQYF. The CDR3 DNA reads TGTGCCAGCACCTCTCCTGAGGGTCCTGAGACCCAGTACTTC.

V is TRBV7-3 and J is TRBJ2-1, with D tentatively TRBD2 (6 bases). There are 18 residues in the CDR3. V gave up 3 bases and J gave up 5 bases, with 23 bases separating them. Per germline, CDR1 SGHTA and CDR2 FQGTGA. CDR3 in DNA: TGTGCCAGCAGCTTTTCTTCCCGGGGGTCCTACGCCGACAATGAGCAGTTCTTC. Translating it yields CASSFSSRGSYADNEQFF.

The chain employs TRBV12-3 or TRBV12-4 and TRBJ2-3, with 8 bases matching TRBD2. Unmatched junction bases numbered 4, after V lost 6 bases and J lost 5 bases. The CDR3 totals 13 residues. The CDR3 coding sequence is TGTGCCAGCAGGACCAGCGGGGGAGATACGCAGTATTTT. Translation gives CASRTSGGDTQYF.

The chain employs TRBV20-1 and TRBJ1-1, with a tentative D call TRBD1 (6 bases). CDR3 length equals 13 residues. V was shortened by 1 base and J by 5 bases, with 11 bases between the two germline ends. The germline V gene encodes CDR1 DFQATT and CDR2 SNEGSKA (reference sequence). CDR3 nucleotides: TGCAGTGCTAGAGGACAGGTAGTAACTGAAGCTTTCTTT. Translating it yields CSARGQVVTEAFF.

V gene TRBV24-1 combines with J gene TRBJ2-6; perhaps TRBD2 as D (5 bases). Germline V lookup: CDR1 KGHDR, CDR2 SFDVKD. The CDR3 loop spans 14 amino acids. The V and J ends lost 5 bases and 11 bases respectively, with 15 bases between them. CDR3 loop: CATSGAAGPYVLTF. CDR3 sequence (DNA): TGTGCCACCAGTGGCGCGGCGGGTCCCTACGTCCTGACTTTC.

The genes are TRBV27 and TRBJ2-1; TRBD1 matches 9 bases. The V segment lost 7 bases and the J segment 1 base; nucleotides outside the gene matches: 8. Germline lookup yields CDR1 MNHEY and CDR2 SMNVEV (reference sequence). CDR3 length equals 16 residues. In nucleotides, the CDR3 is TGTGCCAGCACCGAAACAGGGGGCAGATCCTACAATGAGCAGTTCTTC. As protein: CASTETGGRSYNEQFF.

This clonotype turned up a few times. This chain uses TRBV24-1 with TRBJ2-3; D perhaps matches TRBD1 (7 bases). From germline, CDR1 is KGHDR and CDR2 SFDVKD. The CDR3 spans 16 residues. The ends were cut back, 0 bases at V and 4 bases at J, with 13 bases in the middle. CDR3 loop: CATSDLQGGGPDTQYF. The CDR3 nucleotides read TGTGCCACCAGTGATTTGCAGGGGGGCGGCCCAGATACGCAGTATTTT.

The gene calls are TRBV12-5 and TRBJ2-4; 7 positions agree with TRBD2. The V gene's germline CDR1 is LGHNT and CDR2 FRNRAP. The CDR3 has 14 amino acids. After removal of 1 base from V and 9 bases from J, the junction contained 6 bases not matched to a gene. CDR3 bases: TGTGCTAGTGGTTTGGCGGCGGGAGAGACCATTCAGTACTTC. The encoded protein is CASGLAAGETIQYF.

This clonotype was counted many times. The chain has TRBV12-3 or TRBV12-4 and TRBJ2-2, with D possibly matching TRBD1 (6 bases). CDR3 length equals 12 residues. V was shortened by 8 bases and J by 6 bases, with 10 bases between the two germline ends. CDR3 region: CASRTVSGELFF. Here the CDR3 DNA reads TGTGCCAGCCGGACAGTATCCGGGGAGCTGTTTTTT.

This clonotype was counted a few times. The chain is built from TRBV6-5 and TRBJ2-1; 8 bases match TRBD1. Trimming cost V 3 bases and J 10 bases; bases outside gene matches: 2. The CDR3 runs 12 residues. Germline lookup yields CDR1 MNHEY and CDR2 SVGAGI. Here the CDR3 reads CASSYTGGEQFF. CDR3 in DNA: TGTGCCAGCAGTTATACAGGGGGGGAGCAGTTCTTC.

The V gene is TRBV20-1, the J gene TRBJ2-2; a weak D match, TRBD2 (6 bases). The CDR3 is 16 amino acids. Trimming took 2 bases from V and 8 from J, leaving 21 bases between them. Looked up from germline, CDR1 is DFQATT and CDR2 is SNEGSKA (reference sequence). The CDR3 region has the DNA TGCAGTGCTAGAAAAGCCGGGACTCCTGTTCGGGGGGAGCTGTTTTTT. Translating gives CSARKAGTPVRGELFF.

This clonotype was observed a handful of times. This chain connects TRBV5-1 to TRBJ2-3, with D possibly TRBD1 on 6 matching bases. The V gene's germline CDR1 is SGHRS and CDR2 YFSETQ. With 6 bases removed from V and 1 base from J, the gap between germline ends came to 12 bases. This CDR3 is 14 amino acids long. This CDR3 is CASKETGGTDTQYF. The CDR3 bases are TGCGCCAGCAAAGAGACAGGAGGCACAGATACGCAGTATTTT.

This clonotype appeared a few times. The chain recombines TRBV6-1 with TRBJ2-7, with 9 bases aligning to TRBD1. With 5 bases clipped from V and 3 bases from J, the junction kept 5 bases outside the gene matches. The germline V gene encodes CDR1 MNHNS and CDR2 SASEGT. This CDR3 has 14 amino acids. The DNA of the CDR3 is TGTGCCAGCAGTAAGACAGGGGGTCACTACGAGCAGTACTTC. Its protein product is CASSKTGGHYEQYF.

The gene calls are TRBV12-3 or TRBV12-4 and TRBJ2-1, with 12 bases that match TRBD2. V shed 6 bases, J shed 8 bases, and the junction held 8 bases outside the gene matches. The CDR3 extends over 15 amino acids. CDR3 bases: TGTGCCAGCAGCTCCCTAGCGGGGGGGCGGGATGAGCAGTTCTTC. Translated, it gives CASSSLAGGRDEQFF.